Below are 24 T cell receptor beta chains sequenced from a single sample in a study of CD8+CD57+ T cells in acquired aplastic anemia. The use of genomic DNA as template underpinned the TCR beta VDJ and CDR3 profiling. TCRdb reanalysed the reads using MiXCR and keeps one entry per CDR3 protein. The sample shows 150,000 to 200,000 distinct CDR3 sequences, about 48% of them seen only once. Patients chosen for sequencing had CD8+CD57+ cells that had expanded, as shown by flow cytometry. Material for sequencing was sorted CD4+, CD8+, or CD8+CD57+ T cells (not recorded which) from PBMCs. The receptors derive from a human donor with aplastic anemia.

The V call is TRBV20-1, the J call TRBJ2-7; D unclear. CDR1 DFQATT and CDR2 SNEGSKA come from the germline V gene (reference sequence). The CDR3 totals 14 residues. The V end was cut by 6 bases, the J end by 2 bases, with 17 bases between. DNA for the CDR3: TGCAGTGCCAGCCTGAACCTTGGGGCCTACGAGCAGTACTTC. Its protein product is CSASLNLGAYEQYF.

Ten or more counts support this clonotype. The chain uses TRBV6-1 and TRBJ2-2; weak D call: TRBD1 (6 bases). Between the trimmed V and J ends, which lost 6 bases and 1 base, there was a span of 9 bases. The CDR3 has 14 amino acids. Germline-derived CDR1 and CDR2 are MNHNS and SASEGT. The DNA of the CDR3 is TGTGCCAGCAGCCCAGGGGTGAACACCGGGGAGCTGTTTTTT. Protein sequence: CASSPGVNTGELFF.

This clonotype was detected a few times. It may be a read error: a sequence one base away is much more abundant. This chain uses TRBV11-3 with TRBJ2-7, with D unresolved. V dropped 5 bases and J dropped 4 bases, with 12 bases sitting between them. Germline CDR1 is SGHNT and CDR2 is YENEEA. CDR3 size: 13 residues. In DNA, the CDR3 is TGTGCCAGCAGCCCGGAAATCGGATACGAGCAGTACTTC. Encoded protein: CASSPEIGYEQYF.

Ten or more counts support this clonotype. The V and J genes are TRBV7-9 and TRBJ1-1; unclear D gene. The germline V and J ends were trimmed by 5 bases and 11 bases, with 9 bases remaining between them. The CDR3 has 10 residues. Germline lookup yields CDR1 SEHNR and CDR2 FQNEAQ (reference sequence). The CDR3 region is CASSPFLAFF. The CDR3, as DNA: TGTGCCAGCAGCCCGTTTTTGGCTTTCTTT.

This clonotype was counted a few times. This chain links TRBV10-3 with TRBJ1-5; D uncertain. In germline, CDR1 is ENHRY, CDR2 SYGVKD. V was cut by 3 bases and J by 5 bases, with 5 bases left in between. The CDR3 covers 12 residues. The CDR3 coding sequence is TGTGCCATCAGTGAAGGCGATCAGCCCCAGCATTTT. Translating it yields CAISEGDQPQHF.

On this clonotype itself: Compared with germline, one end of the junction differs, possibly owing to a read error. The chain uses TRBV6-1 and TRBJ2-1; possible D gene TRBD2, 5 bases. Germline assignment: CDR1 MNHNS and CDR2 SASEGT. This CDR3 spans 11 amino acids. The CDR3 sequence is CASSVSGGQLF. DNA of the CDR3: TGTGCCAGCAGCGTCTCAGGCGGGCAGCTCTTC.

This clonotype was seen more than once but under ten times. The chain recombines TRBV20-1 with TRBJ2-7, with a possible D match to TRBD2 (5 bases). Trimming removed 5 bases at V and 7 bases at J, with 18 bases between. The CDR3 runs 13 residues. Germline loops: CDR1 DFQATT, CDR2 SNEGSKA (reference sequence). The CDR3 DNA reads as TGCAGTGCTCTCGTGGCTGTTCGGGGAGAGCAGTACTTC. Amino acids: CSALVAVRGEQYF.

The sample holds many counts of this clonotype. J is TRBJ2-1 and V is TRBV9; TRBD2 matches at 10 bases. The CDR3 contains 16 residues. J gave up 0 bases and V 4 bases, and 4 bases lay outside the gene matches. Germline CDR1 SGDLS, CDR2 YYNGEE. This CDR3 is CASSPPSGSSYNEQFF. The CDR3 nucleotides are TGTGCCAGCAGCCCGCCTAGCGGGAGCTCCTACAATGAGCAGTTCTTC. The full variable domain, with the rest looked up from reference TRBV9 and TRBJ2-1, is DSGVTQTPKHLITATGQRVTLRCSPRSGDLSVYWYQQSLDQGLQFLIQYYNGEERAKGNILERFSAQQFPDLHSELNLSSLELGDSALYFCASSPPSGSSYNEQFFGPGTRLTVL.

The rearrangement uses TRBV3-1 and TRBJ1-1, with a weak D call TRBD1 (5 bases). The CDR3 spans 15 residues. Between the trimmed V and J ends, which lost 1 base and 7 bases, there was a span of 16 bases. Germline values: CDR1 LGHDT, CDR2 YNNKEL (reference sequence). Here the CDR3 reads CASSQVAGTGDEAFF. The CDR3 DNA reads as TGTGCCAGCAGCCAAGTTGCGGGGACCGGGGATGAAGCTTTCTTT.

This clonotype has more than one count but fewer than ten. A read error may explain this, as a much larger clone is one base away. The chain is built from TRBV11-3 and TRBJ2-7, with D perhaps TRBD1 (5 bases). Germline lookup yields CDR1 SGHNT and CDR2 YENEEA. The CDR3 spans 12 residues. The DNA of the CDR3 is TGTGCCATCAGCCAGACAGTCTACGAGCAGTACTTC. Protein: CAISQTVYEQYF.

Comments on this clonotype: A much larger clonotype is one base distant, so this may be a read error. The chain combines TRBV7-2 with TRBJ1-2; tentatively, D is TRBD1 (5 bases). The CDR3 runs to 13 residues. Germline V gives CDR1 SGHTA, CDR2 FQGNSA. As DNA, the CDR3 is TGCGCCAGCAGCCAGGGATGGGCCTATGGCTACACCTTC. Protein sequence: CASSQGWAYGYTF.

In this sample, this clonotype turned up a few times. The chain uses TRBV4-1 and TRBJ1-4; perhaps TRBD1 as D (5 bases). CDR1 and CDR2 from the germline V gene are MGHRA and YSYEKL. The length of the CDR3 is 16 residues. With 0 bases removed from V and 7 bases from J, the gap between germline ends came to 15 bases. The CDR3 spells CASSQDKEGGGEKLFF. DNA for the CDR3: TGCGCCAGCAGCCAAGATAAGGAGGGCGGGGGTGAAAAACTGTTTTTT.

The V and J genes are TRBV27 and TRBJ1-5; D is possibly TRBD1 (6 bases). Trimming took 1 base from V and 5 from J, leaving 12 bases between them. This CDR3 is built from 15 residues. Germline values: CDR1 MNHEY, CDR2 SMNVEV (reference sequence). DNA of the CDR3: TGTGCCAGCAGTTTATTTCAGGGGTCTCATCAGCCCCAGCATTTT. Translation gives CASSLFQGSHQPQHF.

This rearrangement joins TRBV4-1 to TRBJ2-7, with TRBD2 as a possible D gene (5 bases). V was trimmed by 3 bases and J by 7 bases, leaving 28 bases between them. The CDR3 has 18 amino acids. Germline V gene sequence: CDR1 MGHRA, CDR2 YSYEKL. The CDR3 region has the DNA TGCGCCAGCAGCCAGGCATACGTTTTGCGGGCCTCGGGGTGGGAGCAGTACTTC. It yields the protein CASSQAYVLRASGWEQYF.

This chain joins TRBV12-3 or TRBV12-4 and TRBJ2-2; D remains ambiguous. V lost 6 bases and J lost 0, with 11 bases in between. This CDR3 comprises 15 residues. Here the CDR3 DNA reads TGTGCCAGCAGGAACTACGGATCGAACACCGGGGAGCTGTTTTTT. Its protein product is CASRNYGSNTGELFF.

This chain connects TRBV7-2 to TRBJ1-2; 10 bases fit TRBD1. J was trimmed by 7 bases and V by 5 bases; bases with no gene match: 7. The germline gives CDR1 SGHTA, CDR2 FQGNSA. The CDR3 extends over 14 amino acids. In DNA form, the CDR3 reads TGTGCCAGCAGCCCTCGACAGGGGGCGGTTGGCTACACCTTC. Translation gives CASSPRQGAVGYTF.

This chain uses TRBV10-3 with TRBJ2-7; no reliable D call. V was shortened by 2 bases and J by 0 bases, with 5 bases between the two germline ends. The CDR3 covers 13 residues. The germline CDR1 and CDR2 sequences are ENHRY and SYGVKD. CDR3 amino acids: CAISEQGSYEQYF. The CDR3 DNA sequence: TGTGCCATCAGTGAGCAAGGCTCCTACGAGCAGTACTTC.

This clonotype has a handful of counts. The chain links TRBV7-3 to TRBJ2-3, with D unclear. CDR3 length: 13 residues. V lost 3 bases and J lost 6, with 10 bases in between. In germline, CDR1 is SGHTA, CDR2 FQGTGA. CDR3 amino acids: CASSLGGADTQYF. CDR3 in DNA: TGTGCCAGCAGCTTGGGTGGCGCGGATACGCAGTATTTT.

This clonotype was seen ten or more times. This chain links TRBV5-5 with TRBJ2-7; D is unclear. The germline V and J ends were trimmed by 3 bases and 2 bases, with 12 bases remaining between them. CDR1 is SGHKS, CDR2 YYEKEE, per germline (reference sequence). The CDR3 has 14 residues. Here the CDR3 reads CASSYGRSTYEQYF. In nucleotides, the CDR3 is TGTGCCAGCAGCTACGGAAGGTCCACCTACGAGCAGTACTTC.

Many counts were recorded for this clonotype. This chain uses TRBV9 with TRBJ1-2; no clear D gene. V was shortened by 2 bases and J by 1 base, with 6 bases between the two germline ends. CDR1 is SGDLS and CDR2 is YYNGEE in the germline V gene. The CDR3 has 13 residues. The CDR3 sequence is CASSVHSNYGYTF. Written as DNA, the CDR3 is TGTGCCAGCAGCGTCCACAGTAACTATGGCTACACCTTC.

The J gene is TRBJ2-7, the V gene TRBV24-1; TRBD1 agrees at 9 bases. CDR1 KGHDR and CDR2 SFDVKD come from the germline V gene. CDR3 size: 13 residues. V shed 11 bases, J shed 5 bases, and the junction held 9 bases outside the gene matches. The CDR3: CARRQGDLDEQYF. The CDR3 DNA reads TGTGCCAGGAGACAGGGGGACCTCGACGAGCAGTACTTC.

Many counts were recorded for this clonotype. The V and J genes are TRBV6-6 and TRBJ2-7, with D possibly being TRBD1 (6 bases). Germline values: CDR1 MNHNY, CDR2 SVGAGI (reference sequence). This CDR3 is 13 amino acids long. V was cut by 4 bases and J by 0 bases, with 7 bases left in between. The CDR3 region is CASSWGRSYEQYF. Here the CDR3 DNA reads TGTGCCAGCAGTTGGGGGCGCTCCTACGAGCAGTACTTC.

The V and J genes are TRBV10-3 and TRBJ1-2, with D uncertain. CDR3 length: 12 residues. Between the trimmed V and J ends, which lost 4 bases and 6 bases, there was a span of 9 bases. Germline CDR1 ENHRY, CDR2 SYGVKD. CDR3 amino acids: CAISVLWDGYTF. The DNA for the CDR3 is TGTGCCATCAGTGTCCTATGGGATGGCTACACCTTC.

This clonotype was seen more than once but under ten times. The CDR3 bases are TGTGCCATCGGGACATCGTCCAACGTCCTGACTTTC. Translated, it gives CAIGTSSNVLTF. The chain links TRBV10-3 to TRBJ2-6; possible D gene TRBD1, 6 bases. This CDR3 spans 12 amino acids. V was trimmed by 8 bases and J by 8 bases, leaving 10 bases between them. Per the germline V gene, CDR1 is ENHRY and CDR2 is SYGVKD.